One sample yielded the 7 T cell receptor beta chains listed below, sequenced in a study of blood T cell repertoires in COVID-19. The data were produced by immunoSEQ multiplex PCR, yet TCRdb's version contains in-frame clones alone and is incomplete. This sample has more than 45,000 clones, with about 80% found just once. Source material: peripheral blood. The source of these receptors is an older woman with acute or convalescent COVID-19.

This clone was detected a few times. The genes are TRBV28 and TRBJ2-3; TRBD2 might be the D (5 bases). V gave up 0 bases and J gave up 3 bases, with 13 bases separating them. Germline values: CDR1 MDHEN, CDR2 SYDVKM. The CDR3 is 16 residues long. The CDR3 protein is CASSLWDSDRTDTQYF. The CDR3 nucleotides are TGTGCCAGCAGTTTATGGGACTCCGACCGGACAGATACGCAGTATTTT.

The rearrangement uses TRBV11-2 and TRBJ1-1; 7 positions agree with TRBD1. Germline V gene sequence: CDR1 SGHAT, CDR2 FQNNGV. Unmatched junction bases numbered 3, after V lost 1 base and J lost 4 bases. The CDR3 is made up of 14 amino acids. The CDR3 DNA reads TGTGCCAGCAGCTTAGTTGGGGACAGCACTGAAGCTTTCTTT. It translates to CASSLVGDSTEAFF.

The V and J genes are TRBV5-8 and TRBJ1-1; possibly TRBD1 for D (5 bases). The germline V gene has CDR1 SGHTS and CDR2 YDEGEE. Trimming left V 3 bases short and J 3 bases short, with 15 bases between. This CDR3 comprises 15 residues. The CDR3 spells CASSSGLLRHTEAFF. The CDR3 bases are TGTGCCAGCAGCTCGGGACTCCTAAGGCACACTGAAGCTTTCTTT.

The chain recombines TRBV2 with TRBJ1-3; no reliable D call. Trimming cost V 5 bases and J 0 bases, with 5 bases left between them. Germline assignment: CDR1 SNHLY and CDR2 FYNNEI. The CDR3 covers 13 residues. The CDR3 is CASSLFSGNTIYF. The DNA for the CDR3 is TGTGCCAGCAGTCTCTTCTCTGGAAACACCATATATTTT. Based on the CDR3 plus reference TRBV2 and TRBJ1-3, the full variable domain is EPEVTQTPSHQVTQMGQEVILRCVPISNHLYFYWYRQILGQKVEFLVSFYNNEISEKSEIFDDQFSVERPDGSNFTLKIRSTKLEDSAMYFCASSLFSGNTIYFGEGSWLTVV.

The chain links TRBV5-1 to TRBJ2-1, with D perhaps matching TRBD2 (5 bases). The CDR3 is 14 residues long. V lost 0 bases and J lost 9, with 13 bases in between. Germline values: CDR1 SGHRS, CDR2 YFSETQ. Here the CDR3 reads CASSLDAGNPEQFF. As DNA, the CDR3 is TGCGCCAGCAGCTTGGATGCGGGCAACCCTGAGCAGTTCTTC.

This sequence joins TRBV6-2 or TRBV6-3 and TRBJ1-5; TRBD1 agrees at 12 bases. Trimming at V came to 5 bases and at J to 0 bases, leaving 14 bases not matched to a gene. Germline loops: CDR1 MNHEY, CDR2 SVGEGT. The CDR3 contains 20 residues. Here the CDR3 reads CASSTNSGQGAIYSNQPQHF. DNA for the CDR3: TGTGCCAGCAGTACCAACTCGGGACAGGGGGCCATCTATAGCAATCAGCCCCAGCATTTT.

The gene calls are TRBV24-1 and TRBJ2-2; tentatively, D is TRBD1 (6 bases). Germline V lookup: CDR1 KGHDR, CDR2 SFDVKD. Trimming stripped 5 bases from V and 3 bases from J, with 21 bases between. CDR3 length: 18 residues. The CDR3 sequence: CATSGSWIGGADTGELFF. The CDR3 DNA sequence: TGTGCCACCAGTGGATCGTGGATTGGGGGCGCAGACACCGGGGAGCTGTTTTTT.